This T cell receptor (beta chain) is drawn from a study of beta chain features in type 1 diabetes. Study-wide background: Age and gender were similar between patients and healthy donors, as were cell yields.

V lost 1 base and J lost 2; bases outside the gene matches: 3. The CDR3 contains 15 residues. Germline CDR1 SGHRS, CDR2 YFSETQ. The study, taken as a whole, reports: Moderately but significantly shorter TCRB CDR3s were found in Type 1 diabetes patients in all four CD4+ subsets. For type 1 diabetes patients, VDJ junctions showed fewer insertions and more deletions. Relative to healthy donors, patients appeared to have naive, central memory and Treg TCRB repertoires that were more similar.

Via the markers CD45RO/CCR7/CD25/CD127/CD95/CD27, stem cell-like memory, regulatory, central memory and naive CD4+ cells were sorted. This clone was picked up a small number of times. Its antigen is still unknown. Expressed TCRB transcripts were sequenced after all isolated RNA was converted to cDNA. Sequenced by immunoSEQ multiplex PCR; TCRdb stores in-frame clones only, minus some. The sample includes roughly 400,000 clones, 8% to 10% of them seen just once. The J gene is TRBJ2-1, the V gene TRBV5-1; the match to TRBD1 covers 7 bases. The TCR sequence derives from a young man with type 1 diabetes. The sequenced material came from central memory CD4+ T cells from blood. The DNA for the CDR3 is TGCGCCAGCAGCTTGAACCAGGGGGCCTACAATGAGCAGTTCTTC. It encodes CASSLNQGAYNEQFF.